This T cell receptor beta chain was identified in a study of cytomegalovirus exposure and HLA in healthy donors. Study overall: The same platform used for the approximately 700 first-cohort repertoires was also used for the 120 or so validation repertoires, as a later analysis reported.

Some clones are missing from TCRdb's copy, which holds only in-frame ones; the method was immunoSEQ multiplex PCR. Of more than 85,000 clones in the sample, around nine tenths were seen once. Germline V gene lookup returns CDR1 SNHLY and CDR2 FYNNEI. V trimming: 5 bases; J trimming: 7 bases; junction bases outside the gene matches: 8. This CDR3 is 15 amino acids long. These donors were members of the approximately 110-subject validation cohort, a group separate from the approximately 700-subject first cohort. Findings and limits, study-wide: In vitro work confirmed that a few CMV-associated chains recognize CMV antigens.

As regards this clone: Its antigen remains unknown.

The source material was PBMCs. The chain carries TRBV2 and TRBJ1-4, with 9 bases identical to TRBD1. This receptor was obtained from a woman in her late teens or twenties in good health and CMV-seronegative. CDR3 amino acids: CASSSTGGPGEKLFF. CDR3 nucleotide sequence: TGTGCCAGCAGTTCTACAGGGGGCCCGGGTGAAAAACTGTTTTTT.